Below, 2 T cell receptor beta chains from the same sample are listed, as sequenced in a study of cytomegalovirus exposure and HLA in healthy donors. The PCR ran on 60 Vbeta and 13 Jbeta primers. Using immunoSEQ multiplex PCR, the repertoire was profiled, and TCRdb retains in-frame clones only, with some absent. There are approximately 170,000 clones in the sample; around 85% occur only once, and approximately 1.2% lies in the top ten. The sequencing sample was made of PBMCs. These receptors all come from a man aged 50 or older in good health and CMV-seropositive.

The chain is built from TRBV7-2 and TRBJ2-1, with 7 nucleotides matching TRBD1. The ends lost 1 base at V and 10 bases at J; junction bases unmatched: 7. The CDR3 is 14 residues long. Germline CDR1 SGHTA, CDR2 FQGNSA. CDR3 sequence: CASSLGEGAKEQFF. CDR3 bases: TGTGCCAGCAGCTTAGGTGAGGGGGCTAAAGAGCAGTTCTTC.

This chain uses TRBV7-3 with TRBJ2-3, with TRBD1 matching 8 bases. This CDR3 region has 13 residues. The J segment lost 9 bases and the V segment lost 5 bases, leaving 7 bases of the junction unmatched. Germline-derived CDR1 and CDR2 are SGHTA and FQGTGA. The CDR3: CASSPPGQGTQYF. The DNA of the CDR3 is TGTGCCAGCAGCCCGCCCGGACAGGGCACGCAGTATTTT.